What follows describes a single TCR beta chain. The target antigen is unknown. This CDR3 region has 13 residues. Between the trimmed V and J ends, which lost 4 bases and 6 bases, there was a span of 11 bases. The germline CDR1 and CDR2 sequences are KGHDR and SFDVKD. Unexposed donor CD4+ T cells date from about 2011-2018, before the COVID-19 pandemic. The cells were cultured for under 13 days before CD4+ T cells were isolated. The data stem from a study of CD4 T cells in relation to SARS-CoV-2 and coronaviruses. At the level of the study: After 10 days of antigen culture, PBMC TCR beta CDR3s were sequenced.

Study findings and constraints: The cross-reactivity analysis covered only spike protein, not other viral proteins. In around three fifths of donors, memory CD4+ clonotypes crossrecognized SARS-CoV-2 and at least one common cold coronavirus spike.

The protocol was immunoSEQ multiplex PCR, while the TCRdb copy is restricted to in-frame clones and leaves out a portion. The top ten hold around 16% of the sample, which has about 20,000 clones, roughly 80% seen once. This TCR was recovered from a human donor in good health. This chain joins TRBV24-1 and TRBJ1-2; tentative D call: TRBD1 (5 bases). Sample: CD4+ T cells from PBMCs, cultured in vitro. CDR3 DNA sequence: TGTGCCACCAGTGACTACGGGACGGATGGCTACACCTTC. Encoded protein: CATSDYGTDGYTF.